The sample holds many counts of the clone carrying this T cell receptor (beta chain). Its specificity is not known. The sample originates from a study of T cell repertoires in cytomegalovirus infection. Study-wide context: Indicated by public TCR beta signatures were CMV infection and matching HLA type. Study-level points and caveats: Pooled public TCR beta family frequency picked out CMV carriers with the relevant HLA. It was HLA-C-restricted CMV-specific TCR beta clonotypes that dominated the response ex vivo.

TCRdb redid the calling of the reads with MiXCR, one entry per CDR3 protein. The sample records approximately 490,000 distinct CDR3 sequences, 11% being singletons. Germline CDR1 reads MNHEY; CDR2 reads SVGAGI. V was clipped by 8 bases and J by 4 bases; unmatched bases: 8. The length of the CDR3 is 14 residues. The chain uses TRBV6-5 and TRBJ2-1, with 7 bases aligning to TRBD2. This sequence was found in a human donor in good health (CMV status not recorded). Some clones in this sample may be carry-over from other donors' samples. The sequenced sample was PBMCs. The CDR3 is CASQDPGGYNEQFF. Written as DNA, the CDR3 is TGTGCCAGCCAGGATCCCGGGGGGTACAATGAGCAGTTCTTC.